The clone carrying this TCR beta chain was observed a few times. Its antigen is undetermined. With 3 bases clipped from V and 1 base from J, the junction kept 7 bases outside the gene matches. The CDR3 covers 16 residues. From germline, CDR1 is SGHTA and CDR2 FQGNSA. This record comes from a study of cytomegalovirus exposure and HLA in healthy donors. About the research overall: Most donors, 80% to 90% of over 300 genotyped, fell in the Caucasian-associated ancestry cluster.

The PCR made use of 60 Vbeta and 13 Jbeta primers. Clones were read by immunoSEQ multiplex PCR, and TCRdb kept only the in-frame ones, dropping some. The data contain tens of thousands of clones, roughly 78% of them singletons. Findings of the study overall: In a later analysis, TCR association rates varied by HLA locus: DRB1 most, HLA-C fewest. Most subjects' HLA-A and HLA-B alleles were reportedly predicted from TCR beta sequences. Cytomegalovirus association was assigned to more than 150 TCR beta chains.

The V and J genes are TRBV7-2 and TRBJ2-5; 8 positions agree with TRBD2. Source material: PBMCs. This receptor was taken from a man aged 35 to 55 in good health and CMV-seronegative. The CDR3 bases are TGTGCCAGCAGCTTTTTAGCGGGAAGAAGCCAAGAGACCCAGTACTTC. As protein: CASSFLAGRSQETQYF.